The rows below give T cell receptor beta chains drawn from one sample of a study of T cell responses to AZD1222 COVID-19 vaccine. Repertoires were generated with immunoSEQ multiplex PCR, while TCRdb's copy carries only in-frame clones and drops some. The table lists about 270,000 clones, almost 95% of them singletons. The sequencing used peripheral blood, collected 28 days after the second AZD1222 dose. Receptors were obtained from an adult who received the AZD1222 COVID-19 vaccine. The CDR3 runs from the conserved cysteine through the conserved F or W. D genes are given only for firm matches. Not all rows give a size; the values are once, few, many and, for expanded clones, a class.

>.|TRBJ1-1|TRBV4-2|.
CASSQGVGNTEAFF
TGTGCCAGCAGCCAAGGGGTGGGTAACACTGAAGCTTTCTTT
>.|TRBJ2-7|TRBV28|.
CASNPLKGVTYEQYF
TGTGCCAGCAACCCACTCAAGGGGGTGACCTACGAGCAGTACTTC
>TRBD1|TRBJ2-7|TRBV18|.
CASSPGTGEAYEQYF
TGTGCCAGCTCACCAGGGACAGGGGAGGCCTACGAGCAGTACTTC
>TRBD1|TRBJ2-1|TRBV20-1|once
CSGQGDNEQFF
TGCAGCGGACAGGGGGACAATGAGCAGTTCTTC
>.|TRBJ1-6|TRBV7-9|.
CASSLEPPGPGSPLHF
TGTGCCAGCAGCTTAGAGCCCCCAGGGCCGGGATCACCCCTCCACTTT
>.|TRBJ1-5|TRBV7-9|.
CASSWDGEGNQPQHF
TGTGCCAGCAGTTGGGACGGCGAGGGTAATCAGCCCCAGCATTTT
>TRBD2|TRBJ2-2|TRBV10-3|.
CATEGTSGGTGELFF
TGTGCCACGGAGGGGACTAGCGGGGGAACCGGGGAGCTGTTTTTT
>.|TRBJ1-1|TRBV6-5|.
CASSYGGARGTEAFF
TGTGCCAGCAGTTACGGTGGGGCGAGGGGCACTGAAGCTTTCTTT
>.|TRBJ1-3|TRBV10-3|.
CAIQGGPGNTIYF
TGTGCCATCCAGGGTGGACCTGGAAACACCATATATTTT
>TRBD2|TRBJ2-1|TRBV13|.
CASSLGAGGLYNEQFF
TGTGCCAGCAGCTTGGGGGCGGGAGGTTTATACAATGAGCAGTTCTTC
>TRBD1|TRBJ2-3|TRBV6-4|few
CASSAQGEEDTDTQYF
TGTGCCAGCAGTGCACAGGGGGAAGAGGACACAGATACGCAGTATTTT
>.|TRBJ2-7|TRBV23-1|.
CASSQRDEQYF
TGCGCCAGCAGTCAAAGGGACGAGCAGTACTTC
>.|TRBJ1-2|TRBV12-3/TRBV12-4|once
CASSQGIHGYTF
TGTGCCAGCAGTCAAGGGATTCATGGCTACACCTTC
>.|TRBJ2-7|TRBV18|.
CASSPRTSVGEQYF
TGTGCCAGCTCACCGAGGACGTCCGTAGGGGAGCAGTACTTC
>.|TRBJ2-7|TRBV29-1|.
CSVQGRAAYEQYF
TGCAGCGTCCAGGGCCGGGCCGCGTACGAGCAGTACTTC
>TRBD1|TRBJ1-5|TRBV25-1|.
CASSARDREQPQHF
TGTGCCAGCAGTGCGCGGGACAGAGAACAGCCCCAGCATTTT
>.|TRBJ2-7|TRBV11-2|.
CATEEVPYEQYF
TGTGCTACGGAGGAGGTTCCCTACGAGCAGTACTTC
>.|TRBJ2-7|TRBV15|.
CATSRVPETYEQYF
TGTGCCACCAGCAGAGTCCCAGAGACCTACGAGCAGTACTTC
>.|TRBJ1-2|TRBV6-5|.
CASSYRGKHYGYTF
TGTGCCAGCAGTTACAGGGGGAAACACTATGGCTACACCTTC
>TRBD1|TRBJ1-5|TRBV7-9|.
CASSKDRAGYQPQHF
TGTGCCAGCAGCAAGGACAGGGCAGGGTATCAGCCCCAGCATTTT
>.|TRBJ2-5|TRBV27|.
CASSPLGGSETQYF
TGTGCCAGCAGTCCACTGGGGGGAAGCGAGACCCAGTACTTC
>.|TRBJ1-2|TRBV29-1|few
CSVGGRYYGYTF
TGCAGCGTTGGGGGGCGGTACTATGGCTACACCTTC
>.|TRBJ2-3|TRBV12-3/TRBV12-4|.
CASGDPTDTQYF
TGTGCCAGCGGTGATCCCACAGATACGCAGTATTTT
>TRBD1|TRBJ1-4|TRBV5-1|.
CASSLVSGTGVEKLFF
TGCGCCAGCAGCTTGGTGTCCGGGACAGGGGTGGAAAAACTGTTTTTT
>.|TRBJ1-6|TRBV28|.
CASSLQGLSTPLHF
TGTGCCAGCAGTCTCCAGGGCCTTTCGACACCCCTCCACTTT
>.|TRBJ1-5|TRBV2|.
CASTPTHSRVVDQPQHF
TGTGCCAGCACCCCGACACACTCTCGGGTTGTGGATCAGCCCCAGCATTTT
>.|TRBJ2-7|TRBV24-1|.
CATSDLREQYF
TGTGCCACCAGTGATTTAAGGGAGCAGTACTTC
>.|TRBJ1-2|TRBV7-2|.
CASSLALGRTGIFYGYTF
TGTGCCAGCAGCTTAGCCCTAGGTCGTACAGGGATTTTCTATGGCTACACCTTC
>.|TRBJ2-7|TRBV10-2|.
CASAPGRRTYEQYF
TGCGCCAGCGCCCCCGGGAGAAGGACCTACGAGCAGTACTTC
>.|TRBJ1-1|TRBV7-6|.
CASSLAEFRENTEAFF
TGTGCCAGCAGCTTAGCGGAATTTAGGGAGAACACTGAAGCTTTCTTT
>.|TRBJ1-5|TRBV2|.
CASSEWGQNLNQPQHF
TGTGCCAGCAGTGAATGGGGGCAGAACCTTAATCAGCCCCAGCATTTT
>.|TRBJ1-6|TRBV12-2|few
CASRLERAQNSPLHF
TGTGCAAGTCGCTTAGAAAGGGCTCAGAATTCACCCCTCCACTTT
>.|TRBJ1-2|TRBV7-2|once
CASSLVADMNYGYTF
TGTGCCAGCAGCTTAGTGGCGGATATGAACTATGGCTACACCTTC
>.|TRBJ1-1|TRBV18|.
CASSPGTLPGGTEAFF
TGTGCCAGCTCACCCGGGACTCTCCCGGGAGGCACTGAAGCTTTCTTT
>.|TRBJ1-1|TRBV10-3|.
CAISESGQENTEAFF
TGTGCCATCAGTGAGTCAGGGCAGGAGAACACTGAAGCTTTCTTT
>.|TRBJ2-3|TRBV19|.
CASSIRALQDTQYF
TGTGCCAGTAGTATACGAGCGCTGCAGGATACGCAGTATTTT
>.|TRBJ2-3|TRBV2|.
CASSTWGTDTQYF
TGTGCCAGCAGTACCTGGGGCACAGATACGCAGTATTTT
>TRBD2|TRBJ2-2|TRBV18|.
CASSPRTSGVAGELFF
TGTGCCAGCTCACCCCGGACTAGCGGGGTCGCCGGGGAGCTGTTTTTT
>.|TRBJ2-3|TRBV5-4|.
CASSSTMLPTDTQYF
TGTGCCAGCAGCTCTACAATGTTACCCACAGATACGCAGTATTTT
>.|TRBJ2-3|TRBV11-3|.
CASSLDPTGPSTDTQYF
TGTGCCAGCAGCTTAGATCCGACGGGGCCGAGCACAGATACGCAGTATTTT
>.|TRBJ2-7|TRBV28|.
CASLGPLAYEQYF
TGTGCCAGCCTCGGGCCTCTAGCCTACGAGCAGTACTTC
>.|TRBJ1-6|TRBV5-1|.
CASSLGWGRISDSPLHF
TGCGCCAGCAGCTTGGGCTGGGGGCGGATAAGCGATTCACCCCTCCACTTT
>.|TRBJ2-5|TRBV19|.
CASSIAGPGETQYF
TGTGCCAGTAGTATAGCGGGGCCAGGGGAGACCCAGTACTTC
>.|TRBJ2-1|TRBV19|.
CASSISPSSSYNEQFF
TGTGCCAGTAGTATCTCCCCCTCCAGCTCCTACAATGAGCAGTTCTTC
>.|TRBJ1-1|TRBV11-1|.
CASSLGQANTEAFF
TGTGCCAGCAGCTTGGGGCAGGCGAACACTGAAGCTTTCTTT